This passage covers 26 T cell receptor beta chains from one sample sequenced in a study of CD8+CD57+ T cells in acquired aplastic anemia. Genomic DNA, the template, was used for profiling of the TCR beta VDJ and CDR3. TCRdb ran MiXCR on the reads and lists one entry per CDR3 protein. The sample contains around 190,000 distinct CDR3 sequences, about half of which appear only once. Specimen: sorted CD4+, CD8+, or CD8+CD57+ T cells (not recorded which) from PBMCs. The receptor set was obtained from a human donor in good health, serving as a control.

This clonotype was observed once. The CDR3 DNA reads as TGTGCCAGCAGCTTGGGGACAGGGGAAGATACGCAGTATTTT. Its translation: CASSLGTGEDTQYF. The chain uses TRBV7-3 and TRBJ2-3, with 10 bases lining up with TRBD1. The CDR3 runs 14 residues. Germline values: CDR1 SGHTA, CDR2 FQGTGA. Trimming took 3 bases from V and 5 from J; bases not matched to a gene: 2.

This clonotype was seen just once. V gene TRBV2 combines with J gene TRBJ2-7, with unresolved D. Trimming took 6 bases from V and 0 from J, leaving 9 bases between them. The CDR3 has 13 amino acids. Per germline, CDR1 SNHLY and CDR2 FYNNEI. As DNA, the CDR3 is TGTGCCAGCAGACTTACGAGCTCCTACGAGCAGTACGTC. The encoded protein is CASRLTSSYEQYV.

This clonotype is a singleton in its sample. CDR3 residues: CASGGLGGYGYTF. The CDR3 DNA sequence: TGCGCCAGCGGGGGCCTCGGTGGCTATGGCTACACCTTC. V usage is TRBV4-1 and J usage is TRBJ1-2; D is possibly TRBD1 (6 bases). Germline assignment: CDR1 MGHRA and CDR2 YSYEKL. The ends were cut back, 8 bases at V and 4 bases at J, with 14 bases in the middle. CDR3 size: 13 residues.

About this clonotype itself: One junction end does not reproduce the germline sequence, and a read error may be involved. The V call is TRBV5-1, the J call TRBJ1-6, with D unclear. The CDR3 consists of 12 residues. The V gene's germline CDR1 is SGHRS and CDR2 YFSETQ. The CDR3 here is CASSLVRSPLHF. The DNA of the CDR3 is TGTGCCAGCAGCTTGGTTCGTTCACCCCTCCACTTT. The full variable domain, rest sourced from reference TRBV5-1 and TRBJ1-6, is KAGVTQTPRYLIKTRGQQVTLSCSPISGHRSVSWYQQTPGQGLQFLFEYFSETQRNKGNFPGRFSGRQFSNSRSEMNVSTLELGDSALYLCASSLVRSPLHFGNGTRLTVT.

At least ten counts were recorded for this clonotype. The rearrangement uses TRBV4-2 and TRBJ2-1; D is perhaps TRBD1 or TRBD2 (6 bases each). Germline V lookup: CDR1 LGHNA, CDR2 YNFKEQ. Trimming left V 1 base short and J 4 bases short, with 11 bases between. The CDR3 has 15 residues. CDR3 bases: TGTGCCAGCAGCCAAGCAGGAGGGGGTTACAATGAGCAGTTCTTC. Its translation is CASSQAGGGYNEQFF.

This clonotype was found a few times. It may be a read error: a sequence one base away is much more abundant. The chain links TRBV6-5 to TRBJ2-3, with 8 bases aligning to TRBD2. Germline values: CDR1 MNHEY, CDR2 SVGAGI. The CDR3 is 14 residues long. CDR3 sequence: CASRGTSKWDTQCF. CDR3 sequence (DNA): TGTGCCAGCAGGGGGACTAGTAAGTGGGATACGCAGTGTTTT.

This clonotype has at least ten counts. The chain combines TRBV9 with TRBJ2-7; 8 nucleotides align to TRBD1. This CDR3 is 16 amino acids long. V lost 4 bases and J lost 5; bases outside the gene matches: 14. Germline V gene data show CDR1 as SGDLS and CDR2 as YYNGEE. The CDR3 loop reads CASSPQGAPPRDEQYF. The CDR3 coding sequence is TGTGCCAGCAGCCCCCAGGGGGCACCACCGCGGGACGAGCAGTACTTC.

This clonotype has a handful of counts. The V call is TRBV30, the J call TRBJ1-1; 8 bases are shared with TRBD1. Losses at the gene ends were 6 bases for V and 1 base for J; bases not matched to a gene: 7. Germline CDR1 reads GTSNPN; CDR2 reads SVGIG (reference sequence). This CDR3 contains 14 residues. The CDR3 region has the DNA TGTGCCTGTCCCCTGGACAGGGCGAACACTGAAGCTTTCTTT. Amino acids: CACPLDRANTEAFF.

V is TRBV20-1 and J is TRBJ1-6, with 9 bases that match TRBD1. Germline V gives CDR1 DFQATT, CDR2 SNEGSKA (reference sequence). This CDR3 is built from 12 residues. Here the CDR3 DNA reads TGCAGCGCGAGGACAGGGGATTCACCCCTCCACTTT. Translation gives CSARTGDSPLHF.

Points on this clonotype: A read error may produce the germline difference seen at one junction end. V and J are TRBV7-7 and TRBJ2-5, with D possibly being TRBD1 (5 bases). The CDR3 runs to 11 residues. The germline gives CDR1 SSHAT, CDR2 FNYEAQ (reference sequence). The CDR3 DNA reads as TGTGCTAGCAGCATAGACAGCACCCAGTACTTC. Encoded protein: CASSIDSTQYF.

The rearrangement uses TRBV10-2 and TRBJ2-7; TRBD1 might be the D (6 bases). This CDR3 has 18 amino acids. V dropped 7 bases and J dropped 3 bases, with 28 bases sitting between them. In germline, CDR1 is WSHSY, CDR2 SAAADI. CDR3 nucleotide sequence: TGCGCCAGCAACGCCGAAAATTCTCTCAGGGGTTCGGTCTACGAGCAGTACTTC. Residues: CASNAENSLRGSVYEQYF.

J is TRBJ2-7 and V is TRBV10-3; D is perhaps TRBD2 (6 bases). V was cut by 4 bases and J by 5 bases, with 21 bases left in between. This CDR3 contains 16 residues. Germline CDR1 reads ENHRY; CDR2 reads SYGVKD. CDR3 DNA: TGTGCCATCAGTGGGGGGGTAGGGTTCAATCCCCACGAGCAGTACTTC. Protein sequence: CAISGGVGFNPHEQYF.

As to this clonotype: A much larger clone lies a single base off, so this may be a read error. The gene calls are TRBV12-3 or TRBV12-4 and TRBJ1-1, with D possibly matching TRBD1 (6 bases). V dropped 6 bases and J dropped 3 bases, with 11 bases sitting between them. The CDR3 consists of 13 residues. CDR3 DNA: TGTGCCAGCAGGGTGCAGGGGCACACTGAAGCTTTCTTT. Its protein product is CASRVQGHTEAFF.

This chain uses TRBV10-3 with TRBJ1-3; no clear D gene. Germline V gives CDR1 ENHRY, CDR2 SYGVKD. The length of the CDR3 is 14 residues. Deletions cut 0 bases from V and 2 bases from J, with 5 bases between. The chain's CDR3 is CAISESYAGNTIYF. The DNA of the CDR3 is TGTGCCATCAGTGAGTCGTACGCTGGAAACACCATATATTTT.

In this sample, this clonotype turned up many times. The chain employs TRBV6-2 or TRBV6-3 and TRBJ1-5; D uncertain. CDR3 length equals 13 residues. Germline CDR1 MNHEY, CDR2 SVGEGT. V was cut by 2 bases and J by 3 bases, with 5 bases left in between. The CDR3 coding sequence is TGTGCCAGCAGTTACAGGGTCAATCAGCCCCAGCATTTT. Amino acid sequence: CASSYRVNQPQHF.

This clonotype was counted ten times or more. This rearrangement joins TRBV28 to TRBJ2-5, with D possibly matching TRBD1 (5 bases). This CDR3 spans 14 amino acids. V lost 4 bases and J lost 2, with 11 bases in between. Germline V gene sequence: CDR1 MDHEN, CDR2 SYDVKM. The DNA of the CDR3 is TGTGCCAGCAGTTCTCCCGACAGACAAGAGACCCAGTACTTC. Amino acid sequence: CASSSPDRQETQYF.

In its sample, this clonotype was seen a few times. DNA of the CDR3: TGTGCCAGTAGTAGGGGATACGAGCAGTACTTC. The encoded protein is CASSRGYEQYF. The chain couples TRBV19 to TRBJ2-7, with D hard to call. Trimming shortened V by 4 bases and J by 4 bases, and 5 bases separated the two germline ends. Germline V CDR1 and CDR2: LNHDA, SQIVND (reference sequence). The CDR3 loop spans 11 amino acids.

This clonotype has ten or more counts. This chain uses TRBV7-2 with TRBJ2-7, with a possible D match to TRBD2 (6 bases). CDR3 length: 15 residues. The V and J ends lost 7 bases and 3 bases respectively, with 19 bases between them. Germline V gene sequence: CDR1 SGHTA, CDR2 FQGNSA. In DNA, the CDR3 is TGTGCCAGCACCCTTAGCGGAAAATATAACTACGAGCAGTACTTC. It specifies CASTLSGKYNYEQYF.

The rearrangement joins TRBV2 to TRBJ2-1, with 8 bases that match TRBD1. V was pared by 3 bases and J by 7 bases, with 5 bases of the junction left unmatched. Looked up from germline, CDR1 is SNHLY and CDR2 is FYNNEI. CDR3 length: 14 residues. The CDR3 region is CASSEGQVINEQFF. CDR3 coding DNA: TGTGCCAGCAGTGAGGGACAGGTAATAAATGAGCAGTTCTTC.

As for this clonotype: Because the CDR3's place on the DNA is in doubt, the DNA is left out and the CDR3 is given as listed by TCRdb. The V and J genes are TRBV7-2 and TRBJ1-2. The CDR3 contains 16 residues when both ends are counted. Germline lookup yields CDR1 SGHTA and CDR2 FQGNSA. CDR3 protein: CASSIYLCSVERAYTF.

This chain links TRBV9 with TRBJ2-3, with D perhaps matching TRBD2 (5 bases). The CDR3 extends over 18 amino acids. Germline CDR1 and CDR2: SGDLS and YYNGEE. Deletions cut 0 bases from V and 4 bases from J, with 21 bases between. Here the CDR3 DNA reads TGTGCCAGCAGCGTAGCCCTCGGGGTTGGTATCATGGCAGATACGCAGTATTTT. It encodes CASSVALGVGIMADTQYF. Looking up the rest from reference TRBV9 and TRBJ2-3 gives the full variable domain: DSGVTQTPKHLITATGQRVTLRCSPRSGDLSVYWYQQSLDQGLQFLIQYYNGEERAKGNILERFSAQQFPDLHSELNLSSLELGDSALYFCASSVALGVGIMADTQYFGPGTRLTVL.

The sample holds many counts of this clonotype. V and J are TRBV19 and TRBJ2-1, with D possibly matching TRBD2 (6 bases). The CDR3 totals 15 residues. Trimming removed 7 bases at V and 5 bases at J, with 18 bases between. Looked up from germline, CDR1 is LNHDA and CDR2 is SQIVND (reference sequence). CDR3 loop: CASTRGWRGDNEQFF. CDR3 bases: TGTGCCAGTACTCGGGGGTGGCGGGGAGACAATGAGCAGTTCTTC.

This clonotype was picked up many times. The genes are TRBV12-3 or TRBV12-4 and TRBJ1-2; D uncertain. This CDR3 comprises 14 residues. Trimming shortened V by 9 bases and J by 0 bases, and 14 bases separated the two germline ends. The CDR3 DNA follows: TGTGCCAGTGGAAGGAGCCTCTCTAACTATGGCTACACCTTC. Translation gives CASGRSLSNYGYTF.

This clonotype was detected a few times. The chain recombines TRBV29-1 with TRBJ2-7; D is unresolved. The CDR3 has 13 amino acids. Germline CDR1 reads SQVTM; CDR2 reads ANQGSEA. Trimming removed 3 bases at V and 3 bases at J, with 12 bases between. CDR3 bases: TGCAGCGTTGATTCCGGCAACCACTACGAGCAGTACTTC. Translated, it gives CSVDSGNHYEQYF.

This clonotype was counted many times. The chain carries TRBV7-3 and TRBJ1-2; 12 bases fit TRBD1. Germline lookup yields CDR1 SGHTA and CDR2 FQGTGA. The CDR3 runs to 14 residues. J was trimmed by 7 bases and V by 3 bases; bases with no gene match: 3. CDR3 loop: CASSFGTGGRGYTF. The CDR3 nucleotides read TGTGCCAGCAGCTTCGGGACAGGGGGCCGTGGCTACACCTTC.

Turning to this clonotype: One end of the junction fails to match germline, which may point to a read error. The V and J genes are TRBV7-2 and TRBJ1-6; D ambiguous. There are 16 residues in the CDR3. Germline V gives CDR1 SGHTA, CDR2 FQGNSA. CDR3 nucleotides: TGTGCCAGCAGCTTAGTAACCGGGGTAGGGAATTTACCCCTCCACTTT. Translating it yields CASSLVTGVGNLPLHF.